This passage covers 17 T cell receptor beta chains from one sample sequenced in a study of blood T cell repertoires in COVID-19. TCRdb's copy holds only in-frame clones and misses some; the assay was immunoSEQ multiplex PCR. The sample lists under 350,000 clones, 83% seen once, with approximately 9% in the top ten. The sample was peripheral blood. The receptors shown here come from a woman aged 45-59 years who had recovered from COVID-19.

J is TRBJ1-4 and V is TRBV28, with TRBD1 identical over 8 bases. The germline V gene encodes CDR1 MDHEN and CDR2 SYDVKM. Trimming at V came to 3 bases and at J to 5 bases, leaving 5 bases not matched to a gene. CDR3 size: 15 residues. CDR3 DNA sequence: TGTGCCAGCAGTTTCCCCGGGACAGGAAATGAAAAACTGTTTTTT. This encodes CASSFPGTGNEKLFF. Drawing the rest from reference TRBV28 and TRBJ1-4, the complete variable domain is DVKVTQSSRYLVKRTGEKVFLECVQDMDHENMFWYRQDPGLGLRLIYFSYDVKMKEKGDIPEGYSVSREKKERFSLILESASTNQTSMYLCASSFPGTGNEKLFFGSGTQLSVL.

The chain carries TRBV18 and TRBJ1-6; D is undetermined. Trimming left V 6 bases short and J 14 bases short, with 14 bases between. This CDR3 region has 12 residues. Germline values: CDR1 KGHSH, CDR2 LQKENI. CDR3 amino acids: CASSPLGGALHF. The CDR3 bases are TGTGCCAGCTCCCCTCTGGGAGGAGCCCTCCACTTT.

This sequence joins TRBV2 and TRBJ1-3; 8 bases map to TRBD1. Unmatched junction bases numbered 15, after V lost 8 bases and J lost 0 bases. The CDR3 contains 18 residues. Germline V gene data show CDR1 as SNHLY and CDR2 as FYNNEI. Here the CDR3 DNA reads TGTGCCAGCCAAGGGCCCCAGGGGGCGCAAAGCTCTGGAAACACCATATATTTT. Translated, it gives CASQGPQGAQSSGNTIYF.

This chain joins TRBV5-4 and TRBJ2-4; D is perhaps TRBD1 (5 bases). The V and J ends lost 3 bases and 0 bases respectively, with 10 bases between them. This CDR3 is built from 15 residues. Germline V lookup: CDR1 SGHNT, CDR2 YYREEE (reference sequence). CDR3: CASSSTVLAKNIQYF. Here the CDR3 DNA reads TGTGCCAGCAGCTCGACAGTCCTAGCCAAAAACATTCAGTACTTC. Variable domain in full (rest from reference TRBV5-4 and TRBJ2-4): ETGVTQSPTHLIKTRGQQVTLRCSSQSGHNTVSWYQQALGQGPQFIFQYYREEENGRGNFPPRFSGLQFPNYSSELNVNALELDDSALYLCASSSTVLAKNIQYFGAGTRLSVL.

Concerning this clone itself: This sample also contains other DNA sequences that code for the same CDR3. The chain joins TRBV3-1 (or the pseudogene TRBV3-2) to TRBJ2-1; 7 positions agree with TRBD1. Germline V gene sequence: CDR1 LGHDT, CDR2 YNNKEL (reference sequence). V lost 4 bases, J lost 1 base, and 4 bases stayed unmatched. The CDR3 contains 15 residues. The CDR3 nucleotides read TGTGCCAGCAGCCCCTCAGGGGGATCCTACAATGAGCAGTTCTTC. It codes for CASSPSGGSYNEQFF.

The J gene is TRBJ2-1, the V gene TRBV5-4; 8 positions agree with TRBD2. J lost 10 bases, V lost 4 bases, and 25 bases had no gene match. There are 19 residues in the CDR3. CDR1 and CDR2 from the germline V gene are SGHNT and YYREEE (reference sequence). The CDR3 sequence is CASSPRGGTGSSGSAEQFF. The CDR3 DNA follows: TGTGCCAGCAGCCCTAGGGGGGGCACTGGGTCGAGCGGGAGTGCGGAGCAGTTCTTC.

This clone came up once. This chain links TRBV18 with TRBJ2-7; 9 positions match TRBD2. V dropped 6 bases and J dropped 2; count of bases not matched to a gene: 17. This CDR3 contains 18 residues. CDR1 and CDR2 from the germline V gene are KGHSH and LQKENI. CDR3 sequence reads: CASSRGPEGLATTYEQYF. The CDR3 nucleotides read TGTGCCAGCTCGCGAGGACCAGAGGGACTAGCCACAACCTACGAGCAGTACTTC.

The chain links TRBV5-3 to TRBJ1-5; TRBD1 is a possible D gene (5 bases). TRBV5-3 is placed among ORFs of uncertain function. The CDR3 has 17 amino acids. Trimming cost V 1 base and J 6 bases, with 20 bases left between them. The CDR3 nucleotides read TGTGCCAGAAGCTTGAAAAGTCAGAGCAGGGAAACTCAGCCCCAGCATTTT. Translated, it gives CARSLKSQSRETQPQHF.

J is TRBJ2-7 and V is TRBV7-2, with a possible D match to TRBD1 (6 bases). CDR1 is SGHTA and CDR2 is FQGNSA in the germline V gene. The CDR3 sequence is 18 residues long. V dropped 2 bases and J dropped 3 bases, with 23 bases sitting between them. The CDR3 loop is CASSLNRVGAGTGYEQYF. CDR3 nucleotides: TGTGCCAGCAGCTTAAATCGGGTGGGGGCAGGAACGGGCTACGAGCAGTACTTC. Full variable domain (missing parts from reference TRBV7-2 and TRBJ2-7): GAGVSQSPSNKVTEKGKDVELRCDPISGHTALYWYRQSLGQGLEFLIYFQGNSAPDKSGLPSDRFSAERTGGSVSTLTIQRTQQEDSAVYLCASSLNRVGAGTGYEQYFGPGTRLTVT.

V and J are TRBV29-1 and TRBJ1-1; D is ambiguous. The CDR3 loop spans 12 amino acids. Trimming left V 2 bases short and J 11 bases short, with 15 bases between. Germline CDR1 is SQVTM and CDR2 is ANQGSEA. The CDR3 DNA reads as TGCAGCGTTGAATTTTCAGGCCGAGAGGCTTTCTTT. This encodes CSVEFSGREAFF.

This chain links TRBV15 with TRBJ1-3; D ambiguous. This CDR3 contains 18 residues. V shed 3 bases and J shed 0 bases, with 18 bases lying between them. CDR1 is LNHNV and CDR2 is YYDKDF in the germline V gene (reference sequence). In DNA form, the CDR3 reads TGTGCCACCAGCAGCACTATCCCCAGAGTGAACTCTGGAAACACCATATATTTT. Protein sequence: CATSSTIPRVNSGNTIYF. The complete variable domain, with remaining parts taken from reference TRBV15 and TRBJ1-3, reads DAMVIQNPRYQVTQFGKPVTLSCSQTLNHNVMYWYQQKSSQAPKLLFHYYDKDFNNEADTPDNFQSRRPNTSFCFLDIRSPGLGDTAMYLCATSSTIPRVNSGNTIYFGEGSWLTVV.

The chain joins TRBV19 to TRBJ2-7; 9 nucleotides agree with TRBD1. CDR1 LNHDA and CDR2 SQIVND come from the germline V gene (reference sequence). The CDR3 runs 14 residues. Trimming cost V 5 bases and J 7 bases; bases outside gene matches: 9. The CDR3, as DNA: TGTGCCAGTAGTCCCGGGACAGGGCCCTGGGAGCAGTACTTC. Translated: CASSPGTGPWEQYF.

The rearrangement links TRBV19 to TRBJ2-3; 8 nucleotides line up with TRBD2. Looked up from germline, CDR1 is LNHDA and CDR2 is SQIVND (reference sequence). The CDR3 covers 17 residues. J was trimmed by 0 bases and V by 5 bases; bases with no gene match: 10. CDR3 in amino acids: CASSPIGLAASTDTQYF. The CDR3 DNA reads as TGTGCCAGTAGTCCAATAGGACTAGCTGCTAGCACAGATACGCAGTATTTT.

The chain couples TRBV24-1 to TRBJ2-3; D is unresolved. This CDR3 is 16 amino acids long. Trimming left V 4 bases short and J 2 bases short, with 15 bases between. Germline assignment: CDR1 KGHDR and CDR2 SFDVKD. CDR3 bases: TGTGCCACCAGTGACCCCCAGGCGAGCCCCACAGATACGCAGTATTTT. It specifies CATSDPQASPTDTQYF.

V usage is TRBV19 and J usage is TRBJ1-2; D not certain. Germline V gene sequence: CDR1 LNHDA, CDR2 SQIVND (reference sequence). This CDR3 comprises 9 residues. The V gene lost 10 bases and the J gene lost 4 bases, with 4 bases spanning the gap. The CDR3 sequence: CATGYGYTF. The CDR3 bases are TGTGCCACGGGCTATGGCTACACCTTC.

The genes are TRBV11-2 and TRBJ1-4; 7 nucleotides agree with TRBD1. From germline, CDR1 is SGHAT and CDR2 FQNNGV. The ends lost 5 bases at V and 10 bases at J; junction bases unmatched: 13. CDR3 length: 15 amino acids. In DNA form, the CDR3 reads TGTGCCAGCAGCGAATTCGAACAGGGGACGGGAAAACTGTTTTTT. This gives the protein CASSEFEQGTGKLFF.

The gene calls are TRBV19 and TRBJ1-5, with D perhaps matching TRBD1 (5 bases). The germline gives CDR1 LNHDA, CDR2 SQIVND (reference sequence). The CDR3 is made up of 14 amino acids. The V gene lost 3 bases and the J gene lost 6 bases, with 12 bases spanning the gap. The CDR3 protein is CASSIRDGGQPQHF. DNA of the CDR3: TGTGCCAGTAGTATTAGGGACGGGGGTCAGCCCCAGCATTTT.